This T cell receptor beta chain appears in the sequencing data of a study of breast tumors, draining lymph nodes, adjacent tissues. This clonotype was counted many times. Its specificity is not known. Using its own MiXCR run on the multiplex PCR reads, TCRdb lists one record per CDR3 protein. The table includes approximately 210,000 distinct CDR3 sequences, about 34% detected once. The CDR3 extends over 14 amino acids. CDR1 is KGHSH, CDR2 LQKENI, per germline. V gave up 5 bases and J gave up 1 base, with 11 bases separating them. Breast cancer patients provided tissue from their axillary draining lymph nodes. Points from the study as a whole: Data only fit, rather than demonstrated, lymph node origin of most tumor T cells.

This TCR was sampled from a female donor with breast cancer. Some clones in this sample may be carry-over from other donors' samples. The rearrangement uses TRBV18 and TRBJ2-5; D is undetermined. The sequencing sample was made of axillary lymph node tissue. The CDR3 bases are TGTGCCAGCTCAGAATCGAAAGGCCAAGAGACCCAGTACTTC. Its translation: CASSESKGQETQYF. The full variable domain, rest sourced from reference TRBV18 and TRBJ2-5, is NAGVMQNPRHLVRRRGQEARLRCSPMKGHSHVYWYRQLPEEGLKFMVYLQKENIIDESGMPKERFSAEFPKEGPSILRIQQVVRGDSAAYFCASSESKGQETQYFGPGTRLLVL.